One sample yielded the 28 T cell receptor beta chains listed below, sequenced in a study of blood T cell repertoires in COVID-19. The method was immunoSEQ multiplex PCR; TCRdb's version includes in-frame clones alone and lacks a portion of them. The data contain about 410,000 clones, roughly 91% of them singletons. The sequenced material came from PBMCs or T cells enriched from blood (not recorded which). Receptor source: a woman in her 30s who had recovered from COVID-19.

CDR3 in amino acids: CASSLGGSNSPLHF. As DNA, the CDR3 is TGTGCCAGCAGCTTGGGAGGAAGTAATTCACCCCTCCACTTT. The gene calls are TRBV5-8 and TRBJ1-6, with D unclear. The V gene lost 0 bases and the J gene lost 6 bases, with 7 bases spanning the gap. The CDR3 totals 14 residues. The germline V gene encodes CDR1 SGHTS and CDR2 YDEGEE.

The rearrangement links TRBV7-9 to TRBJ1-2; D not certain. The germline CDR1 and CDR2 sequences are SEHNR and FQNEAQ (reference sequence). Trimming removed 5 bases from V and 0 bases from J, with 13 bases in between. The CDR3 length is 15 residues. CDR3: CASSPGHGANYGYTF. CDR3 DNA sequence: TGTGCCAGCAGCCCGGGCCACGGGGCTAACTATGGCTACACCTTC.

The chain employs TRBV6-4 and TRBJ2-2, with D possibly matching TRBD2 (6 bases). V was shortened by 6 bases and J by 4 bases, with 9 bases between the two germline ends. Germline CDR1 is MRHNA and CDR2 is SNTAGT. The CDR3 length is 13 residues. The CDR3: CASRPGGTGELFF. The CDR3 DNA follows: TGTGCCAGCAGGCCCGGGGGCACCGGGGAGCTGTTTTTT.

The genes are TRBV7-2 and TRBJ1-2; D is unresolved. The CDR3 spans 14 residues. In germline, CDR1 is SGHTA, CDR2 FQGNSA. The V end was cut by 5 bases, the J end by 0 bases, with 10 bases between. The CDR3 reads CASSPAGANYGYTF. CDR3 in DNA: TGTGCCAGCAGCCCTGCCGGGGCTAACTATGGCTACACCTTC.

The chain combines TRBV27 with TRBJ1-1; D not certain. The CDR3 has 12 residues. Germline lookup yields CDR1 MNHEY and CDR2 SMNVEV (reference sequence). Trimming shortened V by 6 bases and J by 6 bases, and 11 bases separated the two germline ends. The CDR3 loop reads CASRRGLSEAFF. CDR3 in DNA: TGTGCCAGCAGGCGGGGTTTATCTGAAGCTTTCTTT.

The rearrangement joins TRBV5-1 to TRBJ2-2; D is undetermined. V lost 2 bases, J lost 6 bases, and 5 bases lay in between. Germline CDR1 and CDR2: SGHRS and YFSETQ. This CDR3 spans 12 amino acids. The CDR3 nucleotides are TGCGCCAGCAGCTTCGGTCCCGGGGAGCTGTTTTTT. Translated, it gives CASSFGPGELFF.

The CDR3 region has the DNA TGCGCCAGCAGTCAGGGAACGAATGAAAAACTGTTTTTT. Amino acids: CASSQGTNEKLFF. The J gene is TRBJ1-4, the V gene TRBV5-1, with a tentative D call TRBD1 (5 bases). Germline V lookup: CDR1 SGHRS, CDR2 YFSETQ. CDR3 size: 13 residues. The V end was cut by 5 bases, the J end by 5 bases, with 10 bases between.

The chain links TRBV4-2 to TRBJ1-1, with 7 nucleotides matching TRBD1. This CDR3 has 15 amino acids. Trimming cost V 1 base and J 3 bases; bases outside gene matches: 5. Germline assignment: CDR1 LGHNA and CDR2 YNFKEQ. The CDR3 coding sequence is TGTGCCAGCAGCCAAGGGGACAGTGACTACACTGAAGCTTTCTTT. Residues: CASSQGDSDYTEAFF.

V gene TRBV9 combines with J gene TRBJ1-2; D is undetermined. In germline, CDR1 is SGDLS, CDR2 YYNGEE. Trimming took 4 bases from V and 1 from J, leaving 20 bases between them. This CDR3 region has 17 residues. The CDR3 is CASSPRAGIYINYGYTF. Here the CDR3 DNA reads TGTGCCAGCAGCCCCCGAGCGGGCATTTATATTAACTATGGCTACACCTTC.

The chain is built from TRBV18 and TRBJ2-3; TRBD2 matches at 7 bases. Germline V gene lookup returns CDR1 KGHSH and CDR2 LQKENI. This CDR3 has 14 residues. V lost 2 bases, J lost 6 bases, and 5 bases stayed unmatched. The CDR3 nucleotides read TGTGCCAGCTCACCAATCGGGGGGAAGGATACGCAGTATTTT. Translating it yields CASSPIGGKDTQYF.

This chain connects TRBV10-3 to TRBJ2-5; 12 nucleotides agree with TRBD2. The germline V gene has CDR1 ENHRY and CDR2 SYGVKD. V trimming: 4 bases; J trimming: 2 bases; junction bases outside the gene matches: 8. The CDR3 totals 17 residues. The DNA for the CDR3 is TGTGCCATCAGTGTATCTAGCGGGAGGGCAGAGCAAGAGACCCAGTACTTC. Its translation is CAISVSSGRAEQETQYF.

The rearrangement uses TRBV5-6 and TRBJ2-7; tentatively, D is TRBD2 (5 bases). From germline, CDR1 is SGHDT and CDR2 YYEEEE. With 2 bases removed from V and 4 bases from J, the gap between germline ends came to 16 bases. CDR3 length: 15 residues. This CDR3 is CASSFMEGRGYEQYF. CDR3 nucleotides: TGTGCCAGCAGCTTTATGGAAGGGAGAGGGTACGAGCAGTACTTC.

The chain is built from TRBV9 and TRBJ1-1; D gene ambiguous. The CDR3 has 14 residues. From germline, CDR1 is SGDLS and CDR2 YYNGEE. V lost 6 bases and J 3 bases, leaving 15 bases between the germline ends. This CDR3 is CASTPVARDTEAFF. For the CDR3, the DNA is TGTGCCAGCACCCCTGTAGCGAGGGACACTGAAGCTTTCTTT.

The count of this clone is one. The chain uses TRBV5-1 and TRBJ2-1; 11 positions match TRBD2. The CDR3 extends over 16 amino acids. Losses at the gene ends were 6 bases for V and 7 bases for J; bases not matched to a gene: 12. Germline V lookup: CDR1 SGHRS, CDR2 YFSETQ. The CDR3 loop reads CASTLGTSGSFNEQFF. The CDR3 bases are TGCGCCAGCACCCTTGGAACTAGCGGGAGTTTTAATGAGCAGTTCTTC.

The V gene is TRBV7-2, the J gene TRBJ2-7; D gene unclear. The V gene lost 1 base and the J gene lost 1 base, with 8 bases spanning the gap. CDR1 and CDR2 from the germline V gene are SGHTA and FQGNSA. The length of the CDR3 is 14 residues. The DNA of the CDR3 is TGTGCCAGCAGCTTAGGGCAATGGTCCTACGAGCAGTACTTC. Amino acid sequence: CASSLGQWSYEQYF.

This chain connects TRBV9 to TRBJ2-7; 11 bases align to TRBD2. The CDR3 totals 15 residues. V shed 0 bases and J 5 bases; nucleotides not matched to a gene: 4. Germline V lookup: CDR1 SGDLS, CDR2 YYNGEE. The CDR3 spells CASSVGSGGAHEQYF. The CDR3 region has the DNA TGTGCCAGCAGCGTAGGTAGCGGGGGGGCACACGAGCAGTACTTC.

This clone was seen a single time. This chain joins TRBV3-1 (or the pseudogene TRBV3-2) and TRBJ1-1; D is ambiguous. Germline CDR1 and CDR2: LGHDT and YNNKEL (reference sequence). CDR3 length: 13 residues. V dropped 5 bases and J dropped 0 bases, with 7 bases sitting between them. The CDR3 nucleotides read TGTGCCAGCAGCGGGCTTCTGAACACTGAAGCTTTCTTT. The encoded protein is CASSGLLNTEAFF.

J is TRBJ2-2 and V is TRBV24-1; 7 nucleotides agree with TRBD1. This CDR3 contains 15 residues. V was clipped by 4 bases and J by 4 bases; unmatched bases: 5. The germline gives CDR1 KGHDR, CDR2 SFDVKD. The CDR3 DNA reads TGTGCCACCAGTGACCCTTCAGGGGGCACCGGGGAGCTGTTTTTT. This gives the protein CATSDPSGGTGELFF.

The chain carries TRBV3-1 (or the pseudogene TRBV3-2) and TRBJ1-6; 9 bases are a match to TRBD1. V lost 1 base, J lost 10 bases, and 5 bases stayed unmatched. The CDR3 contains 15 residues. CDR1 LGHDT and CDR2 YNNKEL come from the germline V gene (reference sequence). For the CDR3, the DNA is TGTGCCAGCAGCCAAGCGGCGACAGGGGGATCACCCCTCCACTTT. It encodes CASSQAATGGSPLHF.

This clone was detected only a few times. The CDR3 here is CASSPESGLVYGYTF. In nucleotides, the CDR3 is TGTGCCAGTAGTCCCGAATCAGGGCTCGTCTATGGCTACACCTTC. This chain joins TRBV19 and TRBJ1-2; D perhaps matches TRBD1 (5 bases). The CDR3 is 15 amino acids. Germline V gene data show CDR1 as LNHDA and CDR2 as SQIVND (reference sequence). V dropped 5 bases and J dropped 4 bases, with 17 bases sitting between them.

This chain uses TRBV5-8 with TRBJ2-7; TRBD1 matches at 8 bases. There are 15 residues in the CDR3. The germline gives CDR1 SGHTS, CDR2 YDEGEE. V trimming: 1 base; J trimming: 1 base; junction bases outside the gene matches: 4. CDR3: CASSLSGGTSYEQYF. CDR3 DNA sequence: TGTGCCAGCAGCTTGTCAGGGGGCACATCCTACGAGCAGTACTTC.

The J gene is TRBJ1-1, the V gene TRBV9; 8 bases line up with TRBD1. The CDR3 is made up of 16 amino acids. With 4 bases clipped from V and 0 bases from J, the junction kept 8 bases outside the gene matches. Germline CDR1 is SGDLS and CDR2 is YYNGEE. CDR3: CASSRTGGSLNTEAFF. The CDR3 DNA is TGTGCCAGCAGCCGAACAGGGGGAAGCCTGAACACTGAAGCTTTCTTT.

The chain recombines TRBV4-3 with TRBJ2-2; 10 nucleotides match TRBD2. The CDR3 runs 17 residues. J lost 6 bases, V lost 1 base, and 8 bases had no gene match. Looked up from germline, CDR1 is LGHNA and CDR2 is YSLEER. In DNA form, the CDR3 reads TGCGCCAGCAGCCAAGTCGCTAGCGGGGGTGGGGCCGGGGAGCTGTTTTTT. Protein product: CASSQVASGGGAGELFF.

The chain has TRBV6-5 and TRBJ1-3, with a possible D match to TRBD1 (6 bases). The CDR3 has 15 residues. CDR1 MNHEY and CDR2 SVGAGI come from the germline V gene. The V end was cut by 6 bases, the J end by 7 bases, with 19 bases between. The CDR3 is CASSRASPGENTIYF. In DNA form, the CDR3 reads TGTGCCAGCAGCCGTGCTTCCCCAGGGGAGAACACCATATATTTT.

The V and J genes are TRBV9 and TRBJ2-2; a weak D match, TRBD2 (5 bases). V lost 0 bases and J lost 8, with 11 bases in between. Germline loops: CDR1 SGDLS, CDR2 YYNGEE. The CDR3 extends over 14 amino acids. CDR3 coding DNA: TGTGCCAGCAGCGTAGGCCTAGCCGCGGGGGAGCTGTTTTTT. This sequence encodes CASSVGLAAGELFF.

Here the CDR3 DNA reads TGCGCCAGCAGCTTGGGACAGGCCGACAATCAGCCCCAGCATTTT. This codes for CASSLGQADNQPQHF. The V gene is TRBV5-1, the J gene TRBJ1-5; a weak D match, TRBD1 (6 bases). Germline V gene lookup returns CDR1 SGHRS and CDR2 YFSETQ. V lost 0 bases and J lost 3, with 10 bases in between. The CDR3 sequence is 15 residues long.

This clone was seen once. The CDR3 loop reads CASSSTGGTNEKLFF. The CDR3 DNA sequence: TGTGCCAGTAGTTCGACAGGGGGTACTAATGAAAAACTGTTTTTT. The chain joins TRBV19 to TRBJ1-4; 9 nucleotides align to TRBD1. Germline V gene sequence: CDR1 LNHDA, CDR2 SQIVND (reference sequence). V lost 5 bases, J lost 2 bases, and 3 bases stayed unmatched. This CDR3 is 15 amino acids long.

V is TRBV5-8 and J is TRBJ1-6, with TRBD1 matching over 7 bases. The CDR3 has 15 amino acids. V shed 4 bases and J 7 bases; nucleotides not matched to a gene: 8. CDR1 and CDR2 (germline): SGHTS, YDEGEE. The CDR3 nucleotides read TGTGCCAGCAGCGTCACAGGGGTCTTCAATTCACCCCTCCACTTT. Translated: CASSVTGVFNSPLHF.